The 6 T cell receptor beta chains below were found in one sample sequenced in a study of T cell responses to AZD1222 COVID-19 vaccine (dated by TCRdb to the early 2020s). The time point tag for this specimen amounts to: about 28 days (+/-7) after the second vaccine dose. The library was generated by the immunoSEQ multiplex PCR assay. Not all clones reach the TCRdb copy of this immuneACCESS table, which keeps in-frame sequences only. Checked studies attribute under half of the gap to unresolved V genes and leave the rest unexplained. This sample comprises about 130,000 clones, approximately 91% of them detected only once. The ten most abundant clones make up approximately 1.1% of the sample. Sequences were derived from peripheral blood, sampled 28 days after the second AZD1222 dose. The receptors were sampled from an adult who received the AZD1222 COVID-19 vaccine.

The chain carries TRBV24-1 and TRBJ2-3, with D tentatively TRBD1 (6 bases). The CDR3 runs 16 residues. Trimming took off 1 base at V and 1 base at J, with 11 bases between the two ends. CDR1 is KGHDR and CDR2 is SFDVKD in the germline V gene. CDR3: CATSDFSSGGTDTQYF. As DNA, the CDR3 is TGTGCCACCAGTGATTTTTCGTCAGGGGGCACAGATACGCAGTATTTT.

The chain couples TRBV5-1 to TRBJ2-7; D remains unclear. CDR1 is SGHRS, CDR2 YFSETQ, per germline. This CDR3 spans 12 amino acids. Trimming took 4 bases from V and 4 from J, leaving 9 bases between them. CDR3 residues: CASSLLGYEQYF. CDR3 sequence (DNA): TGCGCCAGCAGCCTGCTTGGTTACGAGCAGTACTTC.

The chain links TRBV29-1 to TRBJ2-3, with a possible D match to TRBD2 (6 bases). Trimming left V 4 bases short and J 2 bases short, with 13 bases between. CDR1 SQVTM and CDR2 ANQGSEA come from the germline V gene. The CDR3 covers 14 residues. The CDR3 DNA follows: TGCAGCGTTGTACTAGCCTACCCCACAGATACGCAGTATTTT. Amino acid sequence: CSVVLAYPTDTQYF.

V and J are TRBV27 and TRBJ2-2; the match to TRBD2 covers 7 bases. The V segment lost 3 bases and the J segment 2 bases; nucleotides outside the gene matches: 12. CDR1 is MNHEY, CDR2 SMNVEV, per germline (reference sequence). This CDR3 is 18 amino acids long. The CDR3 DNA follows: TGTGCCAGCAGTTTTCGGTATGGGGCTAGCGGAAACACCGGGGAGCTGTTTTTT. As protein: CASSFRYGASGNTGELFF.

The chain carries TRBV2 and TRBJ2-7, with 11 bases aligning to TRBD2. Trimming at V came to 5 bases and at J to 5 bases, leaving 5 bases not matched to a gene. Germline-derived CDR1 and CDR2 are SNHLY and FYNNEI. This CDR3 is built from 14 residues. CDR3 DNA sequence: TGTGCCAGCAGTAGACTAGCGGGAAGGGACGAGCAGTACTTC. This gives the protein CASSRLAGRDEQYF.

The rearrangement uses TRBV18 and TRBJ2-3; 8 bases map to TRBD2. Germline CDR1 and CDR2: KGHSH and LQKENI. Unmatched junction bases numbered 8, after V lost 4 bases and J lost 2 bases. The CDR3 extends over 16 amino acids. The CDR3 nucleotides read TGTGCCAGCTCACATACCGGGACTAGTTACACAGATACGCAGTATTTT. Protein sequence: CASSHTGTSYTDTQYF.